The rows below give T cell receptor beta chains drawn from one sample of a study of cytomegalovirus exposure and HLA in healthy donors. This table comes from immunoSEQ multiplex PCR, and its TCRdb copy is limited to in-frame clones, with some not included. In total, the table holds approximately 75,000 clones. Sample: PBMCs. All receptors come from a middle-aged man in good health and CMV-seronegative. CDR3s include the opening cysteine and the closing phenylalanine or tryptophan. D genes are given only for firm matches.

v_gene: TRBV7-2; d_gene: TRBD1; j_gene: TRBJ2-7; len: 14; CDR3aa: CASSFTGGPYEQYF; CDR3nt: TGTGCCAGCAGCTTTACAGGGGGACCGTACGAGCAGTACTTC
v_gene: TRBV21-1; d_gene: NA; j_gene: TRBJ1-3; len: 13; CDR3aa: CASSAGSGNTIYF; CDR3nt: TGTGCCAGCAGCGCGGGCTCTGGAAACACCATATATTTT
v_gene: TRBV6-5; d_gene: TRBD1; j_gene: TRBJ2-7; len: 13; CDR3aa: CASKGTETYEQYF; CDR3nt: TGTGCCAGCAAGGGGACAGAAACCTACGAGCAGTACTTC
v_gene: TRBV7-9; d_gene: TRBD2; j_gene: TRBJ2-1; len: 16; CDR3aa: CASSSLPPGLYNEQFF; CDR3nt: TGTGCCAGCAGCTCCTTACCACCGGGACTATACAATGAGCAGTTCTTC
v_gene: TRBV28; d_gene: TRBD1; j_gene: TRBJ1-5; len: 13; CDR3aa: CASSSQGDGPQHF; CDR3nt: TGTGCCAGCAGTTCACAGGGGGACGGGCCCCAGCATTTT
v_gene: TRBV5-4; d_gene: TRBD1; j_gene: TRBJ1-1; len: 13; CDR3aa: CASSRTGNTEAFF; CDR3nt: TGTGCCAGCAGCCGGACAGGGAACACTGAAGCTTTCTTT
v_gene: TRBV29-1; d_gene: TRBD2; j_gene: TRBJ2-1; len: 12; CDR3aa: CSGGTSLNEQFF; CDR3nt: TGCAGCGGGGGGACTAGCTTGAATGAGCAGTTCTTC
v_gene: TRBV2; d_gene: TRBD1; j_gene: TRBJ1-5; len: 15; CDR3aa: CASHQGQGGNQPQHF; CDR3nt: TGTGCCAGCCACCAGGGTCAGGGGGGTAATCAGCCCCAGCATTTT
v_gene: TRBV10-2; d_gene: NA; j_gene: TRBJ2-7; len: 10; CDR3aa: CARTDYEQYF; CDR3nt: TGCGCCAGGACAGATTACGAGCAGTACTTC
v_gene: TRBV7-2; d_gene: TRBD2; j_gene: TRBJ2-1; len: 16; CDR3aa: CASSPQGLAGANEQFF; CDR3nt: TGTGCCAGCAGCCCGCAGGGGCTAGCGGGAGCGAATGAGCAGTTCTTC
v_gene: TRBV28; d_gene: TRBD1; j_gene: TRBJ1-5; len: 15; CDR3aa: CASSLDRGGNQPQHF; CDR3nt: TGTGCCAGCAGTTTAGACAGGGGCGGCAATCAGCCCCAGCATTTT
v_gene: TRBV18; d_gene: TRBD1; j_gene: TRBJ1-2; len: 15; CDR3aa: CASSPRTGGDYGYTF; CDR3nt: TGTGCCAGCTCACCACGGACAGGGGGGGACTATGGCTACACCTTC
v_gene: TRBV19; d_gene: TRBD2; j_gene: TRBJ2-5; len: 13; CDR3aa: CASSSSGQETQYF; CDR3nt: TGTGCCAGTAGCTCTAGCGGACAAGAGACCCAGTACTTC
v_gene: TRBV21-1; d_gene: NA; j_gene: TRBJ1-4; len: 16; CDR3aa: CASSKVPLTGVEKLFF; CDR3nt: TGTGCCAGCAGCAAAGTTCCTTTAACGGGGGTTGAAAAACTGTTTTTT
v_gene: TRBV7-2; d_gene: TRBD1; j_gene: TRBJ2-7; len: 14; CDR3aa: CASSSRQGAYEQYF; CDR3nt: TGTGCCAGCAGCAGCAGACAGGGGGCTTACGAGCAGTACTTC
v_gene: TRBV6-6; d_gene: NA; j_gene: TRBJ1-4; len: 15; CDR3aa: CASRTHSGDNEKLFF; CDR3nt: TGTGCCAGCAGAACGCATTCAGGGGATAATGAAAAACTGTTTTTT
v_gene: TRBV5-1; d_gene: TRBD2; j_gene: TRBJ2-1; len: 17; CDR3aa: CASSLEASGGTYNEQFF; CDR3nt: TGCGCCAGCAGCTTGGAAGCTAGCGGGGGCACCTACAATGAGCAGTTCTTC
v_gene: TRBV5-1; d_gene: TRBD1; j_gene: TRBJ1-1; len: 15; CDR3aa: CASSYRTGGNTEAFF; CDR3nt: TGCGCCAGCAGCTACCGGACAGGGGGGAACACTGAAGCTTTCTTT
v_gene: TRBV5-4; d_gene: NA; j_gene: TRBJ2-2; len: 13; CDR3aa: CASRVVYTGELFF; CDR3nt: TGTGCCAGCAGGGTAGTTTATACCGGGGAGCTGTTTTTT
v_gene: TRBV12-5; d_gene: NA; j_gene: TRBJ1-6; len: 13; CDR3aa: CASGLEEDSPLHF; CDR3nt: TGTGCTAGTGGCCTGGAGGAAGATTCACCCCTCCACTTT
v_gene: TRBV5-4; d_gene: TRBD2; j_gene: TRBJ2-6; len: 20; CDR3aa: CAIPRDTGTSGSSGANVLTF; CDR3nt: TGTGCCATCCCGAGGGATACCGGGACTAGCGGAAGCTCTGGGGCCAACGTCCTGACTTTC
v_gene: TRBV5-4; d_gene: TRBD1; j_gene: TRBJ2-7; len: 13; CDR3aa: CASSFTGGEGQYF; CDR3nt: TGTGCCAGCAGCTTTACAGGGGGCGAAGGGCAGTACTTC
v_gene: TRBV5-4; d_gene: TRBD1; j_gene: TRBJ2-7; len: 15; CDR3aa: CASSPPSDRGKEQYF; CDR3nt: TGTGCCAGCAGCCCCCCTTCGGACAGGGGGAAGGAGCAGTACTTC
v_gene: TRBV6-1; d_gene: TRBD2; j_gene: TRBJ2-1; len: 15; CDR3aa: CASSGLAETYNEQFF; CDR3nt: TGTGCCAGCAGTGGGCTAGCGGAAACCTACAATGAGCAGTTCTTC
v_gene: TRBV25-1; d_gene: NA; j_gene: TRBJ1-1; len: 14; CDR3aa: CASKQTGVNTEAFF; CDR3nt: TGTGCCAGCAAACAAACAGGAGTGAACACTGAAGCTTTCTTT
v_gene: TRBV7-9; d_gene: NA; j_gene: TRBJ2-7; len: 15; CDR3aa: CASSLGSGGPYEQYF; CDR3nt: TGTGCCAGCAGCTTAGGTTCAGGGGGGCCGTACGAGCAGTACTTC
v_gene: TRBV18; d_gene: NA; j_gene: TRBJ1-4; len: 16; CDR3aa: CASSPMIQGDNEKLFF; CDR3nt: TGTGCCAGCTCACCGATGATACAGGGAGATAATGAAAAACTGTTTTTT
v_gene: TRBV4-3; d_gene: NA; j_gene: TRBJ1-5; len: 14; CDR3aa: CASSQEMRAQPQHF; CDR3nt: TGCGCCAGCAGCCAGGAGATGAGGGCTCAGCCCCAGCATTTT
v_gene: TRBV10-2; d_gene: TRBD1; j_gene: TRBJ1-5; len: 13; CDR3aa: CASSRDRVGAQHF; CDR3nt: TGCGCCAGCAGCAGAGACAGGGTCGGAGCCCAGCATTTT
v_gene: TRBV4-2; d_gene: TRBD2; j_gene: TRBJ2-5; len: 18; CDR3aa: CASSPSSSGGALEETQYF; CDR3nt: TGTGCCAGCAGCCCTTCGTCTAGCGGGGGGGCCTTGGAAGAGACCCAGTACTTC
v_gene: TRBV5-4; d_gene: NA; j_gene: TRBJ2-1; len: 11; CDR3aa: CASSLYNEQFF; CDR3nt: TGTGCCAGCAGTCTCTACAATGAGCAGTTCTTC
v_gene: TRBV5-6; d_gene: NA; j_gene: TRBJ2-3; len: 14; CDR3aa: CASSLTESTDTQYF; CDR3nt: TGTGCCAGCAGCTTGACAGAGAGCACAGATACGCAGTATTTT
v_gene: TRBV30; d_gene: TRBD2; j_gene: TRBJ2-3; len: 17; CDR3aa: CAWSGTSGGAGTDTQYF; CDR3nt: TGTGCCTGGAGTGGGACTAGCGGGGGGGCCGGTACAGATACGCAGTATTTT
v_gene: TRBV19; d_gene: NA; j_gene: TRBJ2-7; len: 16; CDR3aa: CASSTSRLRGYGEQYF; CDR3nt: TGTGCCAGTAGTACCTCCCGCTTGAGGGGGTATGGCGAGCAGTACTTC
v_gene: TRBV2; d_gene: NA; j_gene: TRBJ2-7; len: 15; CDR3aa: CASTPVGDSTYEQYF; CDR3nt: TGTGCCAGCACCCCCGTCGGGGATTCAACCTACGAGCAGTACTTC
v_gene: TRBV9; d_gene: TRBD2; j_gene: TRBJ2-3; len: 16; CDR3aa: CASSVGASGGTDTQYF; CDR3nt: TGTGCCAGCAGCGTAGGGGCTAGCGGGGGCACAGATACGCAGTATTTT
v_gene: TRBV4-3; d_gene: NA; j_gene: TRBJ2-7; len: 14; CDR3aa: CASSQVSSSYEQYF; CDR3nt: TGCGCCAGCAGCCAAGTGTCCAGCTCCTACGAGCAGTACTTC
v_gene: TRBV5-1; d_gene: TRBD2; j_gene: TRBJ2-3; len: 19; CDR3aa: CASSLDLAGGGPRTDTQYF; CDR3nt: TGCGCCAGCAGCTTGGACCTAGCGGGAGGAGGACCGCGCACAGATACGCAGTATTTT
v_gene: TRBV15; d_gene: TRBD1; j_gene: TRBJ1-2; len: 14; CDR3aa: CATSRGQGNYGYTF; CDR3nt: TGTGCCACCAGCAGAGGACAGGGAAACTATGGCTACACCTTC
v_gene: TRBV19; d_gene: TRBD1; j_gene: TRBJ2-2; len: 16; CDR3aa: CASSIRDRVNTGELFF; CDR3nt: TGTGCCAGTAGTATACGGGACAGGGTGAACACCGGGGAGCTGTTTTTT
v_gene: TRBV5-4; d_gene: TRBD2; j_gene: TRBJ2-3; len: 15; CDR3aa: CASSLAVTSGNTQYF; CDR3nt: TGTGCCAGCAGCTTGGCCGTGACTAGCGGAAATACGCAGTATTTT
v_gene: TRBV6-1; d_gene: TRBD2; j_gene: TRBJ2-7; len: 17; CDR3aa: CASSGLEAGLAVYEQYF; CDR3nt: TGTGCCAGCAGTGGGTTAGAGGCGGGACTAGCGGTCTACGAGCAGTACTTC
v_gene: TRBV5-1; d_gene: NA; j_gene: TRBJ2-7; len: 13; CDR3aa: CASSFGSSYEQYF; CDR3nt: TGCGCCAGCAGCTTTGGGAGCTCCTACGAGCAGTACTTC
v_gene: TRBV11-2; d_gene: NA; j_gene: TRBJ1-3; len: 14; CDR3aa: CASSLVSSGNTIYF; CDR3nt: TGTGCCAGCAGCTTAGTCAGCTCTGGAAACACCATATATTTT